Listed below are T cell receptor beta chains from one sample, sequenced in a study of T cell changes during pregnancy in multiple sclerosis. The method was immunoSEQ multiplex PCR; TCRdb's version includes in-frame clones alone and lacks a portion of them. The repertoire consists of 130,000 or so clones, with roughly 92% occurring once and the leading ten covering 6.2%. The starting material was peripheral blood, obtained before pregnancy. The receptor source for this set is a female donor with multiple sclerosis, enrolled in a pregnancy study. Each CDR3 is given with its conserved first and last residue. D genes are given only for firm matches. Where a row states a size, it is once, few, many or the class of an expanded clone; other rows omit it.

d_gene	v_gene	j_gene	abundance	CDR3nt	CDR3aa
TRBD2	TRBV11-2	TRBJ2-5	-	TGTGCCAGCAGTAACCGAGTAGCGGGAGGAGAGACCCAGTACTTC	CASSNRVAGGETQYF
-	TRBV7-3	TRBJ2-7	once	TGTGCCAGCAGCTCCTCACTTACCACCTACGAGCAGTACTTC	CASSSSLTTYEQYF
-	TRBV5-1	TRBJ2-1	-	TGCGCCAGCAGCTCGAGCTCCTACAATGAGCAGTTCTTC	CASSSSSYNEQFF
-	TRBV4-1	TRBJ2-2	-	TGCGCCAGCAGCCAAGGAAGCGCGAACACCGGGGAGCTGTTTTTT	CASSQGSANTGELFF
TRBD2	TRBV27	TRBJ2-1	-	TGTGCCAGCAGTTTATCGACAGGACTAGCGGGAGTAAATGAGCAGTTCTTC	CASSLSTGLAGVNEQFF
-	TRBV7-6	TRBJ2-5	-	TGTGCCAGCAGCGCCGGGTCGATCCAAGAGACCCAGTACTTC	CASSAGSIQETQYF
TRBD1	TRBV10-3	TRBJ2-7	-	TGTGCCACCAGAAGGTTCGCGGACAGGGCGTACGAGCAGTACTTC	CATRRFADRAYEQYF
-	TRBV5-6	TRBJ1-2	once	TGTGCCAGCAGTCTGTATTCACAGGATTGGGACTACACCTTC	CASSLYSQDWDYTF
-	TRBV19	TRBJ1-5	-	TGTGCCAGTAGTATCTCCCGACAGCGTAATCAGCCCCAGCATTTT	CASSISRQRNQPQHF
-	TRBV29-1	TRBJ2-1	-	TGCAGCGTCCCTCCTTGTAGGGGGAACAATGAGCAGTTCTTC	CSVPPCRGNNEQFF
TRBD2	TRBV2	TRBJ2-1	-	TGTGCCAGCAGTGAAGCGGGACTAGCGGGAGGGCCTCAGTTCTTC	CASSEAGLAGGPQFF
-	TRBV6-5	TRBJ1-1	-	TGTGCCAGCGGTAGGAACACTGAAGCTTTCTTT	CASGRNTEAFF
TRBD1	TRBV7-8	TRBJ2-3	-	TGTGCCAGCAGCTTCCCGACAGGGTCAAATACGCAGTATTTT	CASSFPTGSNTQYF
-	TRBV19	TRBJ1-5	once	TGTGCCAGTCGCACGCCCGGGATATCTAATCAGCCCCAGCATTTT	CASRTPGISNQPQHF
TRBD1	TRBV6-5	TRBJ2-7	-	TGTGCCAGCAGGGTGACAGGGACACTCTACGAGCAGTACTTC	CASRVTGTLYEQYF
-	TRBV7-9	TRBJ2-7	-	TGTGCCAGCAGCTTAGGTGACAGATACTACGAGCAGTACTTC	CASSLGDRYYEQYF
-	TRBV5-1	TRBJ1-6	-	TGCGCCAGCAGCTTGGCTTCGGGATCCGGGGGGCCACCCCTCCACTTT	CASSLASGSGGPPLHF
-	TRBV30	TRBJ2-1	-	TGTGCCTGGACGAGGGGCAGGGGTCCCTACAATGAGCAGTTCTTC	CAWTRGRGPYNEQFF
-	TRBV18	TRBJ1-1	-	TGTGCCAGCTCACCATTCAGGGTGGCGAACACTGAAGCTTTCTTT	CASSPFRVANTEAFF
-	TRBV5-4	TRBJ2-3	-	TGTGCCAGCAGCTGGCGGGGGCCCCGCACAGATACGCAGTATTTT	CASSWRGPRTDTQYF
-	TRBV5-1	TRBJ2-7	-	TGCGCCAGCAGCTTACTATTAGGCGGGGATTCGCCCTACGAGCAGTACTTC	CASSLLLGGDSPYEQYF
-	TRBV6-6	TRBJ2-5	-	TGTGCCACGACGGGAGCCCGGCAAGAGACCCAGTACTTC	CATTGARQETQYF